This note documents a single T cell receptor (beta chain) sequence. The sample comes from a study of blood T cell repertoires in COVID-19. V trimming: 3 bases; J trimming: 5 bases; junction bases outside the gene matches: 5. The CDR3 runs to 15 residues. CDR1 is SGHRS and CDR2 is YFSETQ in the germline V gene. Here immunoSEQ multiplex PCR was the method, and the copy in TCRdb shows in-frame clones only, minus some. The profile shows approximately 76,000 clones, 83% of them singletons. The chain couples TRBV5-1 to TRBJ2-2; 9 bases line up with TRBD1. The sample was peripheral blood. This clonotype originated in a woman aged 55-69 years with acute or convalescent COVID-19. The CDR3 loop is CASSSGQGRTGELFF. Here the CDR3 DNA reads TGCGCCAGCAGCTCCGGACAGGGGAGGACCGGGGAGCTGTTTTTT. Full variable domain (remainder filled in from reference TRBV5-1 and TRBJ2-2): KAGVTQTPRYLIKTRGQQVTLSCSPISGHRSVSWYQQTPGQGLQFLFEYFSETQRNKGNFPGRFSGRQFSNSRSEMNVSTLELGDSALYLCASSSGQGRTGELFFGEGSRLTVL.